This TCR beta chain was recovered during a study of blood T cell repertoires in COVID-19. Overall study: Acute and convalescent COVID-19 samples came from the United States, Italy and Spain.

Source study methods: Reference gene primer amplification in the assay estimated nucleated cell counts. The assay was immunoSEQ multiplex PCR, and TCRdb's table has in-frame clones only and misses some. D and trimming come from the DNA, and the V and J calls and clone size come from that table. Here the sample spans 93,000 or so clones, around 84% being singletons. A few counts support this clone. V was pared by 5 bases and J by 6 bases, with 7 bases of the junction left unmatched. The CDR3 loop spans 14 amino acids. Germline CDR1 and CDR2: SGHNT and YENEEA. This clonotype was obtained from a human donor in a cohort sampled during active COVID-19. The chain links TRBV11-3 to TRBJ2-5; TRBD1 agrees at 9 bases. Source material: peripheral blood. The CDR3 DNA reads TGTGCCAGCAGCGCCACAGGGGGCGGACAGACCCAGTACTTC. Protein: CASSATGGGQTQYF.